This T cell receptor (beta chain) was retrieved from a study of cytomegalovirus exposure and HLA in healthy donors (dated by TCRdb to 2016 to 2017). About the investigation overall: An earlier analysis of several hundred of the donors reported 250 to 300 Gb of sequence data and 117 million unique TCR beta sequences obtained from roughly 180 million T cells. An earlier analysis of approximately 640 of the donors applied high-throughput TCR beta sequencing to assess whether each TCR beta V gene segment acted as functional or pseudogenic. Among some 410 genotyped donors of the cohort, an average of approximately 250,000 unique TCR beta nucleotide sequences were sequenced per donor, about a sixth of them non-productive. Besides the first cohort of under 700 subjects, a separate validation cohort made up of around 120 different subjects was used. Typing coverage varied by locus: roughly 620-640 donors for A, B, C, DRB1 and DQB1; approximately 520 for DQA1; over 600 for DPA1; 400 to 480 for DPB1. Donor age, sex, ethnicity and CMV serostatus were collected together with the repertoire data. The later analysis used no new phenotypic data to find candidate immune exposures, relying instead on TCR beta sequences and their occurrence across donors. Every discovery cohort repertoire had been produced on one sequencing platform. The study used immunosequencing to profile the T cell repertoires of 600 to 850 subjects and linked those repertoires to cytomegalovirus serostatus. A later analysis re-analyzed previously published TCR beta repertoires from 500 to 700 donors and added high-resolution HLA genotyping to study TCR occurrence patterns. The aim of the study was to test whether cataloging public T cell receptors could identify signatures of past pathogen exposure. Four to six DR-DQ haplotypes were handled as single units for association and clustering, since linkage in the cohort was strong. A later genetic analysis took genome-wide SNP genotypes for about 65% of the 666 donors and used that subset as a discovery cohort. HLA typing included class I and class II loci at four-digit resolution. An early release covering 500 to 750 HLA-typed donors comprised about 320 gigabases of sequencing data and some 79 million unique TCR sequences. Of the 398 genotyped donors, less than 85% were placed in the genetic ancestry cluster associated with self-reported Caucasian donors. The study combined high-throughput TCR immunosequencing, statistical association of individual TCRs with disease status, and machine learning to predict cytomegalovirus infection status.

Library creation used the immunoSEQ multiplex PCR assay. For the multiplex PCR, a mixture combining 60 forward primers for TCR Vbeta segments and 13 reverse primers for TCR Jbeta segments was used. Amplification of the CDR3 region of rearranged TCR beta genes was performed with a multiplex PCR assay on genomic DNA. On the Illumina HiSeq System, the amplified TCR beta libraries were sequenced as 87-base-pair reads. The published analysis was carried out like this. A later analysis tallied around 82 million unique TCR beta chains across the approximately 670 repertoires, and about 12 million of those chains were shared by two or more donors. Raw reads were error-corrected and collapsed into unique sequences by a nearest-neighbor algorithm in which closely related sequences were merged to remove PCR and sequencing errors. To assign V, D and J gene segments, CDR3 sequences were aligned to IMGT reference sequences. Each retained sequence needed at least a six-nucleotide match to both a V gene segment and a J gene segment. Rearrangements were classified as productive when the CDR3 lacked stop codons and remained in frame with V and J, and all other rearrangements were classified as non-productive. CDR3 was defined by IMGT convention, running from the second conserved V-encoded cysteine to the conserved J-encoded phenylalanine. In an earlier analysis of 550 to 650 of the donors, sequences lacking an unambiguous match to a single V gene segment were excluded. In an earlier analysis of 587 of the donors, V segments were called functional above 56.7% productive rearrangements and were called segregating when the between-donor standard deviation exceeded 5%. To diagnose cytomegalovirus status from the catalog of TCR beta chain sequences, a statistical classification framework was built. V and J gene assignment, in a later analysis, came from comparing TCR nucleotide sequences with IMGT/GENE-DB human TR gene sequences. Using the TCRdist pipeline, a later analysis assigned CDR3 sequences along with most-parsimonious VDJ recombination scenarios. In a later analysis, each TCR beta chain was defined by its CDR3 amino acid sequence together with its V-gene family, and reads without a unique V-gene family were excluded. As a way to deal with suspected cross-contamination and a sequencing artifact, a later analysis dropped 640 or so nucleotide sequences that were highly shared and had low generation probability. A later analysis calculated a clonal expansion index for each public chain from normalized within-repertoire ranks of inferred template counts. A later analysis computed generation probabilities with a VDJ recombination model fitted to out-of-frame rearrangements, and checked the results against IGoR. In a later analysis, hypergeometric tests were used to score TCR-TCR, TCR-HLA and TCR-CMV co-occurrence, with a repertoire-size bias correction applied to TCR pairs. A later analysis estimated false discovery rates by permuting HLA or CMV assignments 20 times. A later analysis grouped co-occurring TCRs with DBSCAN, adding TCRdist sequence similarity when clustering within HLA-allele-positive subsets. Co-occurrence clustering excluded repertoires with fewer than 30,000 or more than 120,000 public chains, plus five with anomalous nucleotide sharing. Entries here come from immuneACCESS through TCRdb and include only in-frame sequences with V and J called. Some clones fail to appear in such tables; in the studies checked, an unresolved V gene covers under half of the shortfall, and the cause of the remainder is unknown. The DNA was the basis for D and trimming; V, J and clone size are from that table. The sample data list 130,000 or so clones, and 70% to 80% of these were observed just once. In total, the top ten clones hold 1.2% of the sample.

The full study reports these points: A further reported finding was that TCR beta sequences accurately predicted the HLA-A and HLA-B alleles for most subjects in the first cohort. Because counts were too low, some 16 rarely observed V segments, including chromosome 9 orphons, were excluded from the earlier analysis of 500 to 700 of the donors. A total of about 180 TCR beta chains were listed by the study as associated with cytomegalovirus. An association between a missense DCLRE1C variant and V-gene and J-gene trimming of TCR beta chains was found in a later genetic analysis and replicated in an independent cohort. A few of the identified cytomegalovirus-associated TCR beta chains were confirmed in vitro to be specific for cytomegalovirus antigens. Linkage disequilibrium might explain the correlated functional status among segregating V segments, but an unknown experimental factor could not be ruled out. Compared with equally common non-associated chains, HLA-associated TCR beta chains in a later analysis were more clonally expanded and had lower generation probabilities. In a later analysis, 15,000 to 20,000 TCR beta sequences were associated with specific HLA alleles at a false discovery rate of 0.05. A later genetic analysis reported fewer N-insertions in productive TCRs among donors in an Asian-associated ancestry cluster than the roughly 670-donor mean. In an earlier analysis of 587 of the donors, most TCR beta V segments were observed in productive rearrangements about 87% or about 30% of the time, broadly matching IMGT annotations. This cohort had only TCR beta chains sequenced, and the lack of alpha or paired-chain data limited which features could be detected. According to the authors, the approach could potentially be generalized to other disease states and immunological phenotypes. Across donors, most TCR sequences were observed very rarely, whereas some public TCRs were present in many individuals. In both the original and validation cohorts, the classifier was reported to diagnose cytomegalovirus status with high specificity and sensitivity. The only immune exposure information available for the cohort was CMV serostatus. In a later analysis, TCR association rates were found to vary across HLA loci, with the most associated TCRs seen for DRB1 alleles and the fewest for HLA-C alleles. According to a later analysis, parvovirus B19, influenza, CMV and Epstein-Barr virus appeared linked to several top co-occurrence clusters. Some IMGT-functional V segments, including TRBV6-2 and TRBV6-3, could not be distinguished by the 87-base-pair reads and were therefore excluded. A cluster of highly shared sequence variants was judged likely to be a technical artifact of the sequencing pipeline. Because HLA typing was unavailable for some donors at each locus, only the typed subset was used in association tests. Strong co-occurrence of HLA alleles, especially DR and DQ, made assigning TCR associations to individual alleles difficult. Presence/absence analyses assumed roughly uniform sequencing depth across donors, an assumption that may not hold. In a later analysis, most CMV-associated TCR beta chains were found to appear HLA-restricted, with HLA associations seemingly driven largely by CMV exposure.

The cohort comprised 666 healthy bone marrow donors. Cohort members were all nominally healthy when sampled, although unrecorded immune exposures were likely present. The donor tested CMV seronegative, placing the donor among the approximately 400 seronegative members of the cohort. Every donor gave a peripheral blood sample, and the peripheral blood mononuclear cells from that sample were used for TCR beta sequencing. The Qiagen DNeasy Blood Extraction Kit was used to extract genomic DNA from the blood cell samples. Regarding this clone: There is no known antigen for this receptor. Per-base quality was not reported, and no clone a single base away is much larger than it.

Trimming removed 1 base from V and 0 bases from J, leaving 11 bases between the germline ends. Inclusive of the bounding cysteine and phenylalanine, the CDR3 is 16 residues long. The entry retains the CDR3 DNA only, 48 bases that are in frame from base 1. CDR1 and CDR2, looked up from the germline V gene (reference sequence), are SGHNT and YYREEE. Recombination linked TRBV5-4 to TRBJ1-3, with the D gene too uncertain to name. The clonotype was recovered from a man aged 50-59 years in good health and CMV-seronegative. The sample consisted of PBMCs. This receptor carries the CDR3 CASSLIGRNSGNTIYF. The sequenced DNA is TGTGCCAGCAGCTTGATCGGGAGAAACTCTGGAAACACCATATATTTT.